These 25 T cell receptor beta chains came from one sample sequenced in a study of shared clonotypes between healthy human individuals. The assay was immunoSEQ multiplex PCR, and TCRdb's table has in-frame clones only and misses some. The data contain almost 700,000 clones, 92% of them singletons. The naive CD8 population came from CD45RO-negative cells selected for CCR7, without terminally differentiated effector memory CD45RA+ cells. Sequencing was carried out using naive CD8+ T cells sorted from blood. The receptors were sampled from a man younger than 45 in good health.

The genes are TRBV10-3 and TRBJ2-1, with D hard to call. Germline V gene data show CDR1 as ENHRY and CDR2 as SYGVKD. There are 17 residues in the CDR3. Trimming stripped 3 bases from V and 0 bases from J, with 15 bases between. DNA of the CDR3: TGTGCCATCAGTGACTCCCCAGGCCGGGTCTCCTACAATGAGCAGTTCTTC. It is translated as CAISDSPGRVSYNEQFF.

The DNA of the CDR3 is TGCGCCAGCAGCCGGGGACTAGCGGGAGGGGGAGAGCAGTTCTTC. Its protein is CASSRGLAGGGEQFF. The chain recombines TRBV4-1 with TRBJ2-1; 16 bases are shared with TRBD2. Germline values: CDR1 MGHRA, CDR2 YSYEKL. J lost 10 bases, V lost 4 bases, and 4 bases had no gene match. This CDR3 region has 15 residues.

This sequence joins TRBV13 and TRBJ2-7, with D perhaps given as TRBD1 or TRBD2 (6 bases each). In germline, CDR1 is PRHDT, CDR2 FYEKMQ (reference sequence). The CDR3 runs 16 residues. V lost 2 bases, J lost 7 bases, and 21 bases lay in between. The CDR3 sequence: CASSLRGRDPGGEQYF. The CDR3 DNA follows: TGTGCCAGCAGCTTACGGGGGCGGGATCCCGGTGGGGAGCAGTACTTC.

This clone showed up just once. The genes are TRBV4-3 and TRBJ1-5; D is unresolved. V dropped 0 bases and J dropped 6 bases, with 12 bases sitting between them. Germline values: CDR1 LGHNA, CDR2 YSLEER. CDR3 size: 15 residues. This CDR3 reads CASSQEFHGSQPQHF. CDR3 DNA: TGCGCCAGCAGCCAAGAGTTCCATGGTAGTCAGCCCCAGCATTTT.

The chain has TRBV21-1 and TRBJ2-2; the table's D call, TRBD1, was not checked against the DNA. TRBV21-1 is deemed a pseudogene. The length of the CDR3 is 13 residues. CDR3 amino acids: CASSSQNTGELFF. The CDR3 DNA reads TGTGCCAGCAGCTCACAAAACACCGGGGAGCTGTTTTTT.

The genes are TRBV19 and TRBJ2-3; the match to TRBD2 covers 11 bases. V shed 6 bases, J shed 0 bases, and the junction held 5 bases outside the gene matches. In germline, CDR1 is LNHDA, CDR2 SQIVND (reference sequence). The CDR3 is made up of 16 amino acids. The CDR3 nucleotides are TGTGCCAGTAGGACTAGCGGGATTTTAAGCACAGATACGCAGTATTTT. Amino acid sequence: CASRTSGILSTDTQYF.

The rearrangement uses TRBV7-2 and TRBJ2-6; weak D call: TRBD2 (6 bases). This CDR3 spans 15 amino acids. The V and J ends lost 0 bases and 7 bases respectively, with 10 bases between them. The V gene's germline CDR1 is SGHTA and CDR2 FQGNSA. The CDR3 nucleotides read TGTGCCAGCAGCTTAGCCGGGGGTACTGCCAACGTCCTGACTTTC. Amino acids: CASSLAGGTANVLTF.

The chain has TRBV15 and TRBJ2-2; 9 bases fit TRBD1. The CDR3 runs to 16 residues. V was clipped by 5 bases and J by 5 bases; unmatched bases: 9. CDR1 LNHNV and CDR2 YYDKDF come from the germline V gene (reference sequence). The CDR3 coding sequence is TGTGCCACCAGCTCTACGGACAGGGGTCGAACCGGGGAGCTGTTTTTT. Protein: CATSSTDRGRTGELFF.

The chain links TRBV6-1 to TRBJ2-1; 7 bases are shared with TRBD2. V lost 2 bases, J lost 3 bases, and 4 bases stayed unmatched. This CDR3 spans 15 amino acids. Germline V gives CDR1 MNHNS, CDR2 SASEGT. CDR3 sequence reads: CASSETAGDYNEQFF. The CDR3 coding sequence is TGTGCCAGCAGTGAAACGGCGGGAGACTACAATGAGCAGTTCTTC.

This chain connects TRBV6-6 to TRBJ1-1, with a weak D call TRBD1 (5 bases). Germline lookup yields CDR1 MNHNY and CDR2 SVGAGI (reference sequence). This CDR3 contains 15 residues. V lost 7 bases and J 5 bases, leaving 20 bases between the germline ends. In nucleotides, the CDR3 is TGTGCCAGCATCAAAGGGTCGCAGGGTTTAACTGAAGCTTTCTTT. Protein product: CASIKGSQGLTEAFF.

This chain connects TRBV7-6 to TRBJ2-1, with D maybe TRBD2 (6 bases). V was clipped by 1 base and J by 11 bases, with 15 bases between them. The CDR3 has 14 residues. Germline V lookup: CDR1 SGHVS, CDR2 FNYEAQ. CDR3 DNA sequence: TGTGCCAGCAGCTTAGGGTCGGGGGAGGCCAAGCAGTTCTTC. It is translated as CASSLGSGEAKQFF.

This clone was picked up a small number of times. The chain uses TRBV19 and TRBJ2-2, with 9 bases fitting TRBD1. This CDR3 has 18 residues. The germline V gene encodes CDR1 LNHDA and CDR2 SQIVND (reference sequence). V was clipped by 1 base and J by 3 bases; unmatched bases: 9. CDR3 loop: CASSIARDRASDTGELFF. CDR3 nucleotide sequence: TGTGCCAGTAGTATAGCGCGGGACAGGGCGTCGGACACCGGGGAGCTGTTTTTT.

V usage is TRBV9 and J usage is TRBJ2-1; 7 nucleotides match TRBD1. This CDR3 contains 20 residues. Germline values: CDR1 SGDLS, CDR2 YYNGEE. Trimming at V came to 3 bases and at J to 3 bases, leaving 21 bases not matched to a gene. CDR3 region: CASSAPLTGQGVKNYNEQFF. The DNA for the CDR3 is TGTGCCAGCAGCGCCCCCTTGACGGGCCAGGGGGTGAAAAACTACAATGAGCAGTTCTTC.

The chain employs TRBV27 and TRBJ1-2; TRBD1 is a possible D gene (6 bases). The CDR3 is 16 residues long. Trimming shortened V by 5 bases and J by 3 bases, and 19 bases separated the two germline ends. Germline loops: CDR1 MNHEY, CDR2 SMNVEV (reference sequence). The CDR3 DNA reads TGTGCCAGCAGTCCCCCGGGGGCGGTATACTACTATGGCTACACCTTC. Translation gives CASSPPGAVYYYGYTF.

The count of this clone is one. The gene calls are TRBV6-5 and TRBJ2-7, with TRBD2 matching over 11 bases. V was clipped by 6 bases and J by 5 bases; unmatched bases: 9. The germline CDR1 and CDR2 sequences are MNHEY and SVGAGI. CDR3 size: 15 residues. This CDR3 reads CASRGIAGGPNEQYF. Here the CDR3 DNA reads TGTGCCAGCAGGGGGATAGCGGGAGGGCCGAACGAGCAGTACTTC.

This clone was seen just once. CDR3 DNA: TGTGCCAGCAGCTCGGGACTAGCCCGCTACGAGCAGTACTTC. This encodes CASSSGLARYEQYF. The V call is TRBV5-6, the J call TRBJ2-7; 9 bases line up with TRBD2. Germline-derived CDR1 and CDR2 are SGHDT and YYEEEE. This CDR3 comprises 14 residues. J lost 3 bases, V lost 3 bases, and 4 bases had no gene match. Looking up the rest from reference TRBV5-6 and TRBJ2-7 gives the full variable domain: DAGVTQSPTHLIKTRGQQVTLRCSPKSGHDTVSWYQQALGQGPQFIFQYYEEEERQRGNFPDRFSGHQFPNYSSELNVNALLLGDSALYLCASSSGLARYEQYFGPGTRLTVT.

The chain recombines TRBV4-3 with TRBJ2-7, with 8 bases matching TRBD2. V lost 1 base, J lost 5 bases, and 7 bases stayed unmatched. Germline V gene sequence: CDR1 LGHNA, CDR2 YSLEER. This CDR3 has 15 amino acids. The CDR3 bases are TGCGCCAGCAGCCAAGTTCAGGGACTAGTCCACGAGCAGTACTTC. Amino acids: CASSQVQGLVHEQYF.

This sequence joins TRBV9 and TRBJ1-4; D is unclear. The CDR3 spans 14 residues. Germline V CDR1 and CDR2: SGDLS, YYNGEE. V gave up 0 bases and J gave up 8 bases, with 11 bases separating them. CDR3 amino acids: CASSVEGVDEKLFF. DNA for the CDR3: TGTGCCAGCAGCGTAGAAGGAGTGGACGAAAAACTGTTTTTT.

Concerning this clone: Within the sample, other DNA sequences also encode this same CDR3. This chain connects TRBV27 to TRBJ2-1; TRBD2 is a possible D gene (5 bases). The V end was cut by 2 bases, the J end by 4 bases, with 9 bases between. The CDR3 extends over 14 amino acids. Germline V CDR1 and CDR2: MNHEY, SMNVEV (reference sequence). The CDR3 here is CASSLQRGYNEQFF. In DNA form, the CDR3 reads TGTGCCAGCAGTTTACAGCGAGGGTACAATGAGCAGTTCTTC.

V gene TRBV5-1 combines with J gene TRBJ2-1; 7 bases fit TRBD2. Unmatched junction bases numbered 8, after V lost 0 bases and J lost 5 bases. Germline V gene data show CDR1 as SGHRS and CDR2 as YFSETQ. There are 16 residues in the CDR3. In DNA, the CDR3 is TGCGCCAGCAGCTTGGGGGCGGGAGTCCCTAACAATGAGCAGTTCTTC. It yields the protein CASSLGAGVPNNEQFF.

Only one count was recorded for this clone. The chain has TRBV4-1 and TRBJ2-7; the match to TRBD2 covers 10 bases. The length of the CDR3 is 17 residues. The V segment lost 1 base and the J segment 3 bases; nucleotides outside the gene matches: 9. Germline V gene sequence: CDR1 MGHRA, CDR2 YSYEKL. The CDR3 loop reads CASSQVLAGEIYYEQYF. The DNA for the CDR3 is TGCGCCAGCAGCCAAGTCCTAGCGGGAGAAATTTACTACGAGCAGTACTTC.

The chain employs TRBV6-1 and TRBJ2-7; TRBD1 matches at 10 bases. J lost 3 bases, V lost 10 bases, and 6 bases had no gene match. Looked up from germline, CDR1 is MNHNS and CDR2 is SASEGT. This CDR3 has 13 residues. CDR3 region: CATTGTGVYEQYF. CDR3 in DNA: TGTGCCACCACCGGGACAGGGGTCTACGAGCAGTACTTC.

The genes are TRBV7-9 and TRBJ1-1; D is perhaps TRBD1 (5 bases). This CDR3 is built from 14 residues. Germline CDR1 and CDR2: SEHNR and FQNEAQ (reference sequence). V gave up 5 bases and J gave up 4 bases, with 14 bases separating them. CDR3 residues: CASSTGFGGTEAFF. The CDR3 DNA reads TGTGCCAGCAGCACGGGATTTGGGGGCACTGAAGCTTTCTTT.

This rearrangement joins TRBV19 to TRBJ2-2; possibly TRBD1 for D (6 bases). Per the germline V gene, CDR1 is LNHDA and CDR2 is SQIVND (reference sequence). Between the trimmed V and J ends, which lost 4 bases and 6 bases, there was a span of 9 bases. CDR3 length equals 13 residues. CDR3 DNA sequence: TGTGCCAGTAGTACAACAGGGTCCGGGGAGCTGTTTTTT. Translating gives CASSTTGSGELFF.

This clone showed up just a few times. The chain carries TRBV4-1 and TRBJ2-2; no clear D. Trimming cost V 0 bases and J 7 bases, with 12 bases left between them. Germline V lookup: CDR1 MGHRA, CDR2 YSYEKL. This CDR3 comprises 15 residues. CDR3 DNA sequence: TGCGCCAGCAGCCAAGATAAAAGGGCCTTCGGGGAGCTGTTTTTT. Protein product: CASSQDKRAFGELFF.